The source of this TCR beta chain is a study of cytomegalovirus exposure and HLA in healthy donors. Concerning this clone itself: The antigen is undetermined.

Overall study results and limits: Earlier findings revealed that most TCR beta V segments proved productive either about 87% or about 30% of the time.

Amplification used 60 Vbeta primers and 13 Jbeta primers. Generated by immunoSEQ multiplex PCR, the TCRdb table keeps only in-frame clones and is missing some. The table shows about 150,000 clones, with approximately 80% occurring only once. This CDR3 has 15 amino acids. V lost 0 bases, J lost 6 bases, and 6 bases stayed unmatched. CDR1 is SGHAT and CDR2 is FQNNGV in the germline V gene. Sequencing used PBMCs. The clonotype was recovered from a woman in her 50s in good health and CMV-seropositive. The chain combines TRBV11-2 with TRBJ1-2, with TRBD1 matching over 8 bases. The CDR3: CASSLDFYRGNGYTF. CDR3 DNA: TGTGCCAGCAGCTTAGATTTTTACAGGGGGAATGGCTACACCTTC. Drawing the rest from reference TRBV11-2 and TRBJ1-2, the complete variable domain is EAGVAQSPRYKIIEKRQSVAFWCNPISGHATLYWYQQILGQGPKLLIQFQNNGVVDDSQLPKDRFSAERLKGVDSTLKIQPAKLEDSAVYLCASSLDFYRGNGYTFGSGTRLTVV.